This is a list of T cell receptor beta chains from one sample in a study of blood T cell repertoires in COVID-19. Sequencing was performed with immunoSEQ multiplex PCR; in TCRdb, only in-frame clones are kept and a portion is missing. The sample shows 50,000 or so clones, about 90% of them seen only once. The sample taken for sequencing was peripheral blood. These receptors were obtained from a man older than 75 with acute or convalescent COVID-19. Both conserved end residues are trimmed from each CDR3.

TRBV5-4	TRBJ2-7	ASSLQTGSLGEQY
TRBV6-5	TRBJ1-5	ASRGQAEVNQPQH
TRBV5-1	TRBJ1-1	ASSLRRGNTEAF
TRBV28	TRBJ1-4	ASSLTGGNEKLF
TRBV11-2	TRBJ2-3	ASSLDRDRSSDTQY
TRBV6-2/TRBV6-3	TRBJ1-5	ASSYFGNQPQH
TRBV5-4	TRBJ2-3	ASSLGLATDTQY
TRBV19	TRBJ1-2	ASSPQVEGRGYT
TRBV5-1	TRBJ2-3	ASSLVGQGNTDTQY
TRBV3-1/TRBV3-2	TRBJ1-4	ASSQGGGFEKLF
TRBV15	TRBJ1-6	ATSRDGGNSPLH
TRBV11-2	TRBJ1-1	ASSLVGTGVTEAF
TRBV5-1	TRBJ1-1	ASSGTANTEAF
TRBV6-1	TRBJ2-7	ASSGYGTGLPYEQY
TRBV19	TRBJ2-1	ASSKESSYNEQF
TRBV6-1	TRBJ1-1	ASSETAGTGEAF
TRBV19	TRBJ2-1	ASSIGPGTYNEQF
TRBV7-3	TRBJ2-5	ASSIRGAAGETQY
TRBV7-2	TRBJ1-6	ASSYDRLHNSPLH
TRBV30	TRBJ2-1	AWRGQGGPYNEQF
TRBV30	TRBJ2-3	AWSALGDTDTQY
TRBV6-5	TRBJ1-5	ASSTVTGVQPQH
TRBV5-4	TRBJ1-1	ASSWEGGQVEAF
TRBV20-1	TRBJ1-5	SASPRSGGRSNQPQH
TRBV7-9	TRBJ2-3	ASSLVRPADTQY
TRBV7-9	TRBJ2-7	ASGPSSSYEQY
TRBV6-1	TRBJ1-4	ASSENREKLF
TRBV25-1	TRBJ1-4	ASRGTEGGNEKLF
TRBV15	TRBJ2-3	ATSRDRTGASDTQY
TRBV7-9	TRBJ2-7	ASSRSSYEQY